Here is one T cell receptor beta chain with its context. What it binds is not known. Clones were read by immunoSEQ multiplex PCR, and TCRdb kept only the in-frame ones, dropping some. The repertoire consists of 120,000 or so clones, with around nine tenths occurring once and the leading ten covering 1.4%. The data stem from a study of cytomegalovirus exposure and HLA in healthy donors. About the study: The 120 validation repertoires and the approximately 630 first-cohort repertoires shared a platform, a later analysis reported. The study's findings and limits: Reports described diagnosis of cytomegalovirus status by the classifier as highly specific and sensitive. Rare TCR sequences dominated, though some public TCRs recurred in many donors.

The CDR3 covers 15 residues. The junction had 5 bases not matched to a gene; V was cut back by 0 bases and J by 7 bases. Germline CDR1 reads LNHNV; CDR2 reads YYDKDF (reference sequence). The rearrangement joins TRBV15 to TRBJ1-5; 8 bases map to TRBD1. Sequences were obtained from PBMCs. This clonotype originated in a young man in good health and CMV-seronegative. CDR3 sequence reads: CATSRDGQGSQPQHF. CDR3 DNA: TGTGCCACCAGCAGAGACGGACAGGGTTCGCAGCCCCAGCATTTT.